These 22 T cell receptor beta chains originate from one sample sequenced in a study of OX40 agonist ivuxolimab in advanced cancers. Clones were sequenced by immunoSEQ multiplex PCR, and TCRdb holds only the in-frame ones, with some missing. The sample holds over 65,000 clones, 80% to 95% seen once. This specimen consisted of CD4+ or CD8+ T cells sorted from blood, obtained in a trial of the OX40 agonist ivuxolimab. These receptors were collected from an adult with an advanced solid tumor such as melanoma, head and neck, liver or kidney cancer.

J is TRBJ1-1 and V is TRBV7-2; 7 bases align to TRBD1. V lost 6 bases, J lost 2 bases, and 6 bases stayed unmatched. This CDR3 region has 14 residues. Germline V gives CDR1 SGHTA, CDR2 FQGNSA. The CDR3 sequence is CASSSGTDNTEAFF. Written as DNA, the CDR3 is TGTGCCAGCAGTTCCGGGACAGACAACACTGAAGCTTTCTTT.

The chain employs TRBV7-3 and TRBJ2-7, with unresolved D. V gave up 4 bases and J gave up 8 bases, with 15 bases separating them. Germline values: CDR1 SGHTA, CDR2 FQGTGA. The CDR3 runs to 13 residues. In DNA, the CDR3 is TGTGCCAGCAGCTCTCCGACGTCTACGAAGCAGTACTTC. It yields the protein CASSSPTSTKQYF.

The table lists this clone with a count of one. This chain connects TRBV11-3 to TRBJ2-3; 8 bases map to TRBD2. Germline V gene data show CDR1 as SGHNT and CDR2 as YENEEA. Trimming at V came to 2 bases and at J to 1 base, leaving 2 bases not matched to a gene. CDR3 size: 15 residues. CDR3 sequence: CASSLLRGGTDTQYF. DNA for the CDR3: TGTGCCAGCAGCTTATTGCGGGGGGGCACAGATACGCAGTATTTT. The entire variable domain, with the rest obtained from reference TRBV11-3 and TRBJ2-3, is as follows: EAGVVQSPRYKIIEKKQPVAFWCNPISGHNTLYWYLQNLGQGPELLIRYENEEAVDDSQLPKDRFSAERLKGVDSTLKIQPAELGDSAVYLCASSLLRGGTDTQYFGPGTRLTVL.

The chain uses TRBV6-6 and TRBJ1-5; tentative D call: TRBD1 (5 bases). This CDR3 contains 16 residues. V was trimmed by 2 bases and J by 3 bases, leaving 14 bases between them. The V gene's germline CDR1 is MNHNY and CDR2 SVGAGI (reference sequence). The CDR3 nucleotides read TGTGCCAGCAGTTACGGGACTGAACTACTCAATCAGCCCCAGCATTTT. It codes for CASSYGTELLNQPQHF.

The chain combines TRBV18 with TRBJ2-1, with D possibly being TRBD2 (5 bases). The germline V gene encodes CDR1 KGHSH and CDR2 LQKENI. The CDR3 is 18 residues long. V lost 1 base and J 4 bases, leaving 20 bases between the germline ends. The CDR3 reads CASSPQEAGSSGYNEQFF. The DNA of the CDR3 is TGTGCCAGCTCACCACAGGAGGCAGGTTCAAGCGGATACAATGAGCAGTTCTTC. Drawing the rest from reference TRBV18 and TRBJ2-1, the complete variable domain is NAGVMQNPRHLVRRRGQEARLRCSPMKGHSHVYWYRQLPEEGLKFMVYLQKENIIDESGMPKERFSAEFPKEGPSILRIQQVVRGDSAAYFCASSPQEAGSSGYNEQFFGPGTRLTVL.

The chain has TRBV7-2 and TRBJ2-5; 9 positions match TRBD2. After removal of 5 bases from V and 12 bases from J, the junction contained 13 bases not matched to a gene. Germline CDR1 SGHTA, CDR2 FQGNSA. This CDR3 comprises 14 residues. The CDR3 DNA sequence: TGTGCCAGCAGCCCCGGGACTAGCCTACATTTTGAGTACTTC. It translates to CASSPGTSLHFEYF.

The chain is built from TRBV28 and TRBJ2-5; D possibly corresponds to TRBD1 (5 bases). CDR1 and CDR2 from the germline V gene are MDHEN and SYDVKM. The CDR3 is 15 residues long. The V gene lost 5 bases and the J gene lost 2 bases, with 15 bases spanning the gap. Here the CDR3 reads CASSRDRRTQETQYF. The CDR3 region has the DNA TGTGCCAGCAGTAGAGATCGCCGGACACAAGAGACCCAGTACTTC.

This clone was seen a handful of times. The chain is built from TRBV10-3 and TRBJ2-2; 9 nucleotides line up with TRBD2. Germline V CDR1 and CDR2: ENHRY, SYGVKD. With V trimmed by 10 bases and J by 3 bases, 9 bases remained unmatched. The CDR3 is made up of 15 amino acids. CDR3 protein: CATGWTSVDTGELFF. The CDR3 DNA sequence: TGTGCCACCGGGTGGACTAGCGTGGACACCGGGGAGCTGTTTTTT.

The J gene is TRBJ2-5, the V gene TRBV7-2; D might be TRBD2 (6 bases). The J call may be wrong; the DNA end is better matched by TRBJ2-7. The CDR3 length is 16 residues. In germline, CDR1 is SGHTA, CDR2 FQGNSA. In DNA form, the CDR3 reads TGTGCCAGCAGCTTACTAGGTAGCGGCCTCTCCTACGAGCAGTACTTC. This codes for CASSLLGSGLSYEQYF.

The chain is built from TRBV7-9 and TRBJ2-5, with D unresolved. Germline lookup yields CDR1 SEHNR and CDR2 FQNEAQ (reference sequence). CDR3 length: 14 residues. V was pared by 5 bases and J by 4 bases, with 14 bases between. This CDR3 is CASSRRSNPETQYF. CDR3 bases: TGTGCCAGCAGCCGGCGGAGTAACCCAGAGACCCAGTACTTC.

This sequence joins TRBV6-5 and TRBJ2-7; no clear D. CDR1 is MNHEY, CDR2 SVGAGI, per germline. V lost 2 bases to trimming and J lost 5 bases, with 7 bases between them. This CDR3 has 12 amino acids. CDR3 DNA sequence: TGTGCCAGCAGTTACCCCAACGACGAGCAGTACTTC. This codes for CASSYPNDEQYF.

This clone was seen once. The rearrangement joins TRBV7-2 to TRBJ2-3; D uncertain. Germline V gives CDR1 SGHTA, CDR2 FQGNSA. The CDR3 has 17 residues. Trimming removed 2 bases from V and 0 bases from J, with 15 bases in between. CDR3 region: CASSLRLGQSSTDTQYF. Written as DNA, the CDR3 is TGTGCCAGCAGCTTAAGGTTAGGGCAGTCTAGCACAGATACGCAGTATTTT.

In its sample, this clone was seen a few times. This chain links TRBV5-4 with TRBJ2-7; D is ambiguous. V lost 7 bases and J lost 0, with 5 bases in between. The CDR3 extends over 11 amino acids. Germline-derived CDR1 and CDR2 are SGHNT and YYREEE (reference sequence). The CDR3 sequence is CASGNSYEQYF. CDR3 sequence (DNA): TGTGCCAGCGGAAACTCCTACGAGCAGTACTTC.

V and J are TRBV6-5 and TRBJ1-5; D ambiguous. The V end was cut by 4 bases, the J end by 16 bases, with 20 bases between. CDR1 and CDR2 from the germline V gene are MNHEY and SVGAGI. The CDR3 loop spans 13 amino acids. The CDR3 DNA is TGTGCCAGCAGTTCGACTACCGGGTCTGTGACCCATTTT. This encodes CASSSTTGSVTHF.

The genes are TRBV6-5 and TRBJ2-7, with 7 bases matching TRBD1. V dropped 6 bases and J dropped 12; count of bases not matched to a gene: 11. CDR1 is MNHEY, CDR2 SVGAGI, per germline. The CDR3 is 12 residues long. For the CDR3, the DNA is TGTGCCAGCAGCTCGCGACAGGGTGAACTGTACTTC. Its protein is CASSSRQGELYF.

The chain has TRBV6-6 and TRBJ1-2; D not certain. The ends were cut back, 6 bases at V and 0 bases at J, with 11 bases in the middle. The germline V gene has CDR1 MNHNY and CDR2 SVGAGI (reference sequence). The CDR3 loop spans 14 amino acids. The CDR3 sequence is CASRYDGANYGYTF. The CDR3 coding sequence is TGTGCCAGCAGATATGACGGGGCTAACTATGGCTACACCTTC.

The V gene is TRBV11-2, the J gene TRBJ2-5; D may match TRBD1 or TRBD2 (5 bases each). This CDR3 has 16 amino acids. V lost 3 bases and J lost 2, with 16 bases in between. The V gene's germline CDR1 is SGHAT and CDR2 FQNNGV. The CDR3 sequence is CASSLTGTYPQETQYF. DNA of the CDR3: TGTGCCAGCAGCTTGACCGGGACGTATCCTCAAGAGACCCAGTACTTC.

The chain uses TRBV7-2 and TRBJ2-7; TRBD2 matches 9 bases. Germline assignment: CDR1 SGHTA and CDR2 FQGNSA. The CDR3 consists of 14 residues. Trimming at V came to 8 bases and at J to 0 bases, leaving 5 bases not matched to a gene. This chain's CDR3 is CASQALAGSYEQYF. The DNA for the CDR3 is TGTGCCAGCCAGGCACTAGCGGGCTCCTACGAGCAGTACTTC.

V usage is TRBV11-3 and J usage is TRBJ1-4; the D gene is possibly TRBD1 (6 bases). Germline values: CDR1 SGHNT, CDR2 YENEEA. V shed 5 bases and J shed 10 bases, with 14 bases lying between them. CDR3 size: 13 residues. The CDR3 here is CASSLETGGKLFF. CDR3 DNA: TGTGCCAGCAGCCTCGAGACAGGCGGAAAACTGTTTTTT.

J is TRBJ2-5 and V is TRBV5-1; 7 nucleotides align to TRBD1. V lost 0 bases, J lost 5 bases, and 4 bases stayed unmatched. The germline V gene encodes CDR1 SGHRS and CDR2 YFSETQ. The CDR3 sequence is 14 residues long. CDR3 residues: CASSLVLQGETQYF. The CDR3 bases are TGCGCCAGCAGCTTGGTTCTACAGGGGGAGACCCAGTACTTC.

The chain uses TRBV11-2 and TRBJ1-1; D is uncertain. This CDR3 comprises 14 residues. The V and J ends lost 0 bases and 4 bases respectively, with 9 bases between them. Per the germline V gene, CDR1 is SGHAT and CDR2 is FQNNGV. The CDR3 region is CASSLEIVGTEAFF. CDR3 DNA: TGTGCCAGCAGCTTAGAGATAGTGGGCACTGAAGCTTTCTTT. Filled out from reference TRBV11-2 and TRBJ1-1, the complete variable domain reads EAGVAQSPRYKIIEKRQSVAFWCNPISGHATLYWYQQILGQGPKLLIQFQNNGVVDDSQLPKDRFSAERLKGVDSTLKIQPAKLEDSAVYLCASSLEIVGTEAFFGQGTRLTVV.

V gene TRBV19 combines with J gene TRBJ2-5, with D unresolved. Deletions cut 5 bases from V and 5 bases from J, with 12 bases between. The length of the CDR3 is 13 residues. Germline CDR1 and CDR2: LNHDA and SQIVND (reference sequence). This CDR3 reads CASSGLTWETQYF. CDR3 in DNA: TGTGCCAGTAGTGGTTTAACTTGGGAGACCCAGTACTTC.